The 32 T cell receptor beta chains below were found in one sample sequenced in a study of graft-versus-host responses after intestinal transplantation. The antigens these receptors bind are not known. The protocol was immunoSEQ multiplex PCR, while the TCRdb copy is restricted to in-frame clones and leaves out a portion. The top ten hold 0.45% to 0.65% of the sample, which has 90,000 to 130,000 clones, 80% to 95% seen once. The sequencing here drew on unstimulated CD8+ T cells sorted from spleen or lymph node cells, taken before intestinal transplant. These receptors originate from a human donor who received an intestinal transplant.

The rearrangement joins TRBV2 to TRBJ2-1; no clear D gene. The CDR3 runs 12 residues. With 4 bases removed from V and 14 bases from J, the gap between germline ends came to 15 bases. Germline CDR1 reads SNHLY; CDR2 reads FYNNEI. In DNA form, the CDR3 reads TGTGCCAGCAGTGTAAGGGTCACCTTGGAGTTCTTC. Its protein product is CASSVRVTLEFF. The variable domain in full, with the rest retrieved from reference TRBV2 and TRBJ2-1, is EPEVTQTPSHQVTQMGQEVILRCVPISNHLYFYWYRQILGQKVEFLVSFYNNEISEKSEIFDDQFSVERPDGSNFTLKIRSTKLEDSAMYFCASSVRVTLEFFGPGTRLTVL.

The V gene is TRBV10-3, the J gene TRBJ2-1; 9 bases agree with TRBD2. The CDR3 length is 14 residues. V shed 7 bases and J 10 bases; nucleotides not matched to a gene: 11. CDR1 is ENHRY, CDR2 SYGVKD, per germline. CDR3 in amino acids: CAIKISGRSGEQFF. The CDR3 nucleotides are TGTGCCATCAAGATCAGCGGGAGGAGTGGGGAGCAGTTCTTC.

The J gene is TRBJ1-5, the V gene TRBV27, with D possibly TRBD1 on 5 matching bases. The germline V gene encodes CDR1 MNHEY and CDR2 SMNVEV (reference sequence). CDR3 length equals 15 residues. Trimming took 3 bases from V and 0 from J, leaving 9 bases between them. CDR3 nucleotides: TGTGCCAGCAGTTTTAAAGGGGATAGCAATCAGCCCCAGCATTTT. Its translation: CASSFKGDSNQPQHF.

The chain joins TRBV9 to TRBJ1-2; D is uncertain. The germline gives CDR1 SGDLS, CDR2 YYNGEE. The V gene lost 3 bases and the J gene lost 4 bases, with 19 bases spanning the gap. This CDR3 is 16 amino acids long. The CDR3 here is CASSAVIFGSAYGYTF. In nucleotides, the CDR3 is TGTGCCAGCAGCGCCGTTATTTTCGGGTCGGCCTATGGCTACACCTTC.

CDR3 protein: CASSPQALGLARYNEQFF. In DNA, the CDR3 is TGTGCCAGCTCACCGCAAGCCCTGGGACTAGCGAGGTACAATGAGCAGTTCTTC. The rearrangement uses TRBV18 and TRBJ2-1; 10 nucleotides line up with TRBD2. J was trimmed by 4 bases and V by 3 bases; bases with no gene match: 12. The CDR3 sequence is 18 residues long. CDR1 is KGHSH, CDR2 LQKENI, per germline.

The chain recombines TRBV9 with TRBJ2-3; weak D call: TRBD2 (6 bases). There are 16 residues in the CDR3. Germline V gene data show CDR1 as SGDLS and CDR2 as YYNGEE. V was pared by 0 bases and J by 6 bases, with 17 bases between. CDR3 region: CASSVELTGEMDTQYF. CDR3 bases: TGTGCCAGCAGCGTAGAGCTAACGGGAGAAATGGATACGCAGTATTTT.

DNA for the CDR3: TGTGCCAGCAGCTTGCGGGAGTTATATGAGCAGTTCTTC. Protein sequence: CASSLRELYEQFF. This sequence joins TRBV7-8 and TRBJ2-1, with TRBD2 identical over 7 bases. Losses at the gene ends were 3 bases for V and 8 bases for J; bases not matched to a gene: 4. This CDR3 is 13 amino acids long. Germline CDR1 reads SGHVS; CDR2 reads FQNEAQ.

The rearrangement links TRBV5-1 to TRBJ1-2; D not certain. The germline V gene has CDR1 SGHRS and CDR2 YFSETQ. This CDR3 is built from 15 residues. Trimming left V 1 base short and J 6 bases short, with 16 bases between. The CDR3 here is CASSLSPPPNHGYTF. The DNA of the CDR3 is TGCGCCAGCAGCTTGTCGCCGCCCCCAAACCATGGCTACACCTTC.

J is TRBJ2-7 and V is TRBV4-1; D is uncertain. The CDR3 has 12 residues. Deletions cut 7 bases from V and 6 bases from J, with 13 bases between. Germline CDR1 reads MGHRA; CDR2 reads YSYEKL. The CDR3 sequence: CASTSLTFEQYF. In DNA form, the CDR3 reads TGCGCCAGCACTTCTCTCACCTTCGAGCAGTACTTC.

The chain employs TRBV11-3 and TRBJ2-1; 13 nucleotides line up with TRBD2. Trimming removed 2 bases from V and 9 bases from J; junction bases left unmatched: 4. This CDR3 is 15 amino acids long. Per the germline V gene, CDR1 is SGHNT and CDR2 is YENEEA. CDR3 residues: CASSLLLAGGSEQFF. In DNA form, the CDR3 reads TGTGCCAGCAGCTTATTACTAGCGGGAGGGAGTGAGCAGTTCTTC.

Judged by abundance, this clone is medium-sized. V and J are TRBV13 and TRBJ2-7; D uncertain. The germline gives CDR1 PRHDT, CDR2 FYEKMQ (reference sequence). Trimming removed 5 bases at V and 4 bases at J, with 15 bases between. The CDR3 runs 14 residues. Here the CDR3 reads CASSHQSVGYEQYF. DNA of the CDR3: TGTGCCAGCAGCCACCAAAGCGTGGGTTACGAGCAGTACTTC.

The chain combines TRBV13 with TRBJ2-7; D tentatively fits TRBD1 or TRBD2 (5 bases each). The CDR3 has 14 residues. Germline CDR1 and CDR2: PRHDT and FYEKMQ (reference sequence). Trimming cost V 5 bases and J 4 bases, with 15 bases left between them. The CDR3 reads CASSPPGRKYEQYF. CDR3 nucleotide sequence: TGTGCCAGCAGCCCTCCGGGACGGAAGTACGAGCAGTACTTC.

The rearrangement joins TRBV9 to TRBJ2-1; TRBD2 aligns across 9 bases. CDR3 length equals 16 residues. J lost 2 bases, V lost 3 bases, and 6 bases had no gene match. Germline CDR1 is SGDLS and CDR2 is YYNGEE. The CDR3 DNA follows: TGTGCCAGCAGCGCACTAGCGGGTGGGACCTACAATGAGCAGTTCTTC. Protein: CASSALAGGTYNEQFF.

The chain employs TRBV7-9 and TRBJ2-1; D might be TRBD2 (6 bases). Germline loops: CDR1 SEHNR, CDR2 FQNEAQ (reference sequence). This CDR3 contains 13 residues. V lost 3 bases and J 10 bases, leaving 13 bases between the germline ends. The CDR3 here is CASSFGGYGEQFF. The DNA of the CDR3 is TGTGCCAGCAGCTTTGGGGGGTACGGCGAGCAGTTCTTC.

The chain is built from TRBV11-1 and TRBJ2-5; D unclear. V was shortened by 3 bases and J by 2 bases, with 10 bases between the two germline ends. The CDR3 totals 14 residues. CDR1 is SGHAT and CDR2 is FQDESV in the germline V gene (reference sequence). For the CDR3, the DNA is TGTGCCAGCAGCTTGTATGGTGGGCAAGAGACCCAGTACTTC. It specifies CASSLYGGQETQYF.

A note on this clone: At one end the junction does not follow the germline gene, possibly because of a read error. This specimen includes other DNA sequences encoding the same CDR3. J is TRBJ1-2 and V is TRBV13, with D perhaps TRBD1 (6 bases). Germline CDR1 PRHDT, CDR2 FYEKMQ (reference sequence). The CDR3 loop spans 14 amino acids. The CDR3 DNA sequence: TGCGCCAGCAGCTCCGAAGGGCGGGGGCCTGGCTACACCTTC. Amino acid sequence: CASSSEGRGPGYTF.

The chain employs TRBV19 and TRBJ2-7; 11 nucleotides align to TRBD2. Unmatched junction bases numbered 4, after V lost 3 bases and J lost 3 bases. The CDR3 loop spans 15 amino acids. Germline V CDR1 and CDR2: LNHDA, SQIVND (reference sequence). CDR3 residues: CASSMGTSGIYEQYF. CDR3 nucleotide sequence: TGTGCCAGTAGTATGGGGACTAGCGGAATCTACGAGCAGTACTTC.

The rearrangement links TRBV11-1 to TRBJ1-1; 7 positions agree with TRBD1. CDR3 size: 17 residues. Germline V CDR1 and CDR2: SGHAT, FQDESV (reference sequence). The V gene end was trimmed by 8 bases and the J gene end by 1 base; junction bases not matched to a gene: 16. CDR3 sequence (DNA): TGTGCCAGCGCACAGGGGCCCAGGGACCTAGGGAACACTGAAGCTTTCTTT. Its translation is CASAQGPRDLGNTEAFF.

The chain is built from TRBV6-5 and TRBJ2-7; a weak D match, TRBD2 (5 bases). The germline V gene encodes CDR1 MNHEY and CDR2 SVGAGI. The CDR3 is 13 amino acids. Trimming pared 0 bases from V and 6 bases from J, leaving 9 bases between. CDR3 loop: CASSYSGVGEQYF. The CDR3 bases are TGTGCCAGCAGTTACTCGGGAGTAGGCGAGCAGTACTTC.

The chain combines TRBV4-1 with TRBJ2-1; 11 bases agree with TRBD1. This CDR3 has 16 residues. Looked up from germline, CDR1 is MGHRA and CDR2 is YSYEKL. V lost 0 bases to trimming and J lost 8 bases; unmatched junction nucleotides: 6. The CDR3 sequence is CASSQEGTGGSDEQFF. In DNA, the CDR3 is TGCGCCAGCAGCCAAGAAGGGACAGGGGGGAGCGATGAGCAGTTCTTC.

This clone came up once. Other DNA sequences in this specimen translate into the identical CDR3. The chain joins TRBV27 to TRBJ2-7, with D possibly being TRBD1 (5 bases). There are 10 residues in the CDR3. Trimming pared 8 bases from V and 4 bases from J, leaving 6 bases between. Looked up from germline, CDR1 is MNHEY and CDR2 is SMNVEV (reference sequence). CDR3 bases: TGTGCCAGCGGACATTACGAGCAGTACTTC. Protein product: CASGHYEQYF.

V usage is TRBV6-5 and J usage is TRBJ1-2; D is unresolved. Germline lookup yields CDR1 MNHEY and CDR2 SVGAGI. The length of the CDR3 is 13 residues. Trimming removed 5 bases from V and 2 bases from J, with 9 bases in between. The CDR3 sequence is CASSPALNYGYTF. DNA for the CDR3: TGTGCCAGCAGTCCGGCCTTAAACTATGGCTACACCTTC.

This chain uses TRBV4-1 with TRBJ2-7; D ambiguous. The CDR3 runs to 12 residues. CDR1 is MGHRA, CDR2 YSYEKL, per germline. Trimming took off 3 bases at V and 6 bases at J, with 9 bases between the two ends. This CDR3 is CASSQRIGEQYF. The CDR3 DNA follows: TGCGCCAGCAGCCAGCGGATCGGCGAGCAGTACTTC.

This chain links TRBV30 with TRBJ2-2; a weak D match, TRBD2 (5 bases). V lost 3 bases and J lost 8, with 13 bases in between. Germline CDR1 and CDR2: GTSNPN and SVGIG (reference sequence). CDR3 length: 13 residues. The DNA for the CDR3 is TGTGCCTGGAGGATCCAGCCGGGAGGGGAGCTGTTTTTT. Protein: CAWRIQPGGELFF.

The chain employs TRBV15 and TRBJ2-5; TRBD1 might be the D (6 bases). Trimming cost V 3 bases and J 3 bases, with 11 bases left between them. This CDR3 is built from 14 residues. Germline lookup yields CDR1 LNHNV and CDR2 YYDKDF (reference sequence). The CDR3 DNA reads as TGTGCCACCAGCAGGGTCAACAGGGAAGAGACCCAGTACTTC. Its protein product is CATSRVNREETQYF.

This chain connects TRBV30 to TRBJ1-1; a weak D match, TRBD1 (6 bases). Trimming removed 4 bases at V and 1 base at J, with 19 bases between. Germline assignment: CDR1 GTSNPN and CDR2 SVGIG (reference sequence). This CDR3 spans 16 amino acids. In DNA form, the CDR3 reads TGTGCCTGGAATCGGGGGGCGCTTGGAGAGAACACTGAAGCTTTCTTT. Translated, it gives CAWNRGALGENTEAFF.

The V call is TRBV6-1, the J call TRBJ1-1; D is ambiguous. Germline loops: CDR1 MNHNS, CDR2 SASEGT. V was shortened by 5 bases and J by 6 bases, with 7 bases between the two germline ends. CDR3 length equals 11 residues. The CDR3 sequence: CASSLLAEAFF. CDR3 nucleotides: TGTGCCAGCAGTCTTTTGGCTGAAGCTTTCTTT.

The V and J genes are TRBV14 and TRBJ2-7; the match to TRBD1 covers 8 bases. Losses at the gene ends were 4 bases for V and 2 bases for J; bases not matched to a gene: 4. The V gene's germline CDR1 is SGHDN and CDR2 FVKESK. The CDR3 has 14 residues. The CDR3 nucleotides read TGTGCCAGCAGCCCTGGACAGGGAACCTACGAGCAGTACTTC. Encoded protein: CASSPGQGTYEQYF.

This chain links TRBV19 with TRBJ1-2; TRBD1 matches at 10 bases. Trimming at V came to 5 bases and at J to 3 bases, leaving 18 bases not matched to a gene. The CDR3 spans 19 residues. The germline gives CDR1 LNHDA, CDR2 SQIVND (reference sequence). CDR3 protein: CASSLPPDRGRIKDYGYTF. Written as DNA, the CDR3 is TGTGCCAGTAGTCTCCCCCCAGACAGGGGGCGCATTAAGGACTATGGCTACACCTTC. Filled out from reference TRBV19 and TRBJ1-2, the complete variable domain reads DGGITQSPKYLFRKEGQNVTLSCEQNLNHDAMYWYRQDPGQGLRLIYYSQIVNDFQKGDIAEGYSVSREKKESFPLTVTSAQKNPTAFYLCASSLPPDRGRIKDYGYTFGSGTRLTVV.

This chain links TRBV18 with TRBJ2-7; D could derive from TRBD1 or TRBD2 (5 bases each). The length of the CDR3 is 13 residues. Germline CDR1 and CDR2: KGHSH and LQKENI. V was pared by 3 bases and J by 3 bases, with 9 bases between. CDR3 amino acids: CASSPGPLYEQYF. Written as DNA, the CDR3 is TGTGCCAGCTCACCGGGACCCCTCTACGAGCAGTACTTC.

The chain joins TRBV4-1 to TRBJ2-3, with 8 bases identical to TRBD2. The V and J ends lost 0 bases and 2 bases, in that order; junction bases with no gene match: 4. CDR1 and CDR2 (germline): MGHRA, YSYEKL. The CDR3 is 16 amino acids. In nucleotides, the CDR3 is TGCGCCAGCAGCCAAGATACTAGCGGAAACACAGATACGCAGTATTTT. This sequence encodes CASSQDTSGNTDTQYF.

The CDR3 reads CASSQLLTANYGYTF. Here the CDR3 DNA reads TGTGCCAGCAGCCAACTCCTGACAGCTAACTATGGCTACACCTTC. The rearrangement links TRBV4-2 to TRBJ1-2, with a tentative D call TRBD1 (5 bases). The CDR3 runs to 15 residues. The germline CDR1 and CDR2 sequences are LGHNA and YNFKEQ. Trimming pared 2 bases from V and 0 bases from J, leaving 10 bases between.